This T cell receptor beta chain was retrieved from a study of early T cells in non-severe SARS-CoV-2 infection. Study context: Investigators sequenced bulk RNA drawn from unsorted whole blood, and chains remained unpaired.

Each cDNA molecule carried a unique molecular identifier. TCRdb processed the 5' RACE reads anew with MiXCR; each CDR3 protein has one entry. The sample shows 75,000 to 80,000 distinct CDR3 sequences, over 9% of them seen only once. CDR1 and CDR2 (germline): MNHNS, SASEGT. The CDR3 consists of 16 residues. Losses at the gene ends were 4 bases for V and 8 bases for J; bases not matched to a gene: 11. This clonotype was sampled from an adult who was a healthcare worker with PCR-confirmed SARS-CoV-2 infection or an uninfected control (not recorded which). The rearrangement joins TRBV6-1 to TRBJ2-1; 10 nucleotides agree with TRBD2. What was sequenced was whole blood. Here the CDR3 DNA reads TGTGCCAGCAGTGGGGGACTAGCGCTAACGGTCTATGAGCAGTTCTTC. The encoded protein is CASSGGLALTVYEQFF.